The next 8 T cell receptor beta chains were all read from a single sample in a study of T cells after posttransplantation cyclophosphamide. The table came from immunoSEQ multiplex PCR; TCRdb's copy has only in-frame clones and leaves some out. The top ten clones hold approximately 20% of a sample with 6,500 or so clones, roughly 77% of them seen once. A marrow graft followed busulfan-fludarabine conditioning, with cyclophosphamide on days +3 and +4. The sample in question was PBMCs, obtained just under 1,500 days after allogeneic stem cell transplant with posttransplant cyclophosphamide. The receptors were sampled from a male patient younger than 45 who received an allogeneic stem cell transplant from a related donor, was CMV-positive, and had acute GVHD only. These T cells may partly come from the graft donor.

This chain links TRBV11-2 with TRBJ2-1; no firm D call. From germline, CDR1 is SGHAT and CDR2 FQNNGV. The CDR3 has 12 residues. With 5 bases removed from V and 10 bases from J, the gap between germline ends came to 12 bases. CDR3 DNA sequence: TGTGCCAGCAGCCTAGGGCACACGGAGCAGTTCTTC. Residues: CASSLGHTEQFF.

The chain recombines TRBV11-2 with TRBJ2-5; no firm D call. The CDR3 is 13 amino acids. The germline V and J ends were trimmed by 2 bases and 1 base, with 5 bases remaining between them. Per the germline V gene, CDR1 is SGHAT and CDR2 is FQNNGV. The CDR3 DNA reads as TGTGCCAGCAGCTTATCCATCCAAGAGACCCAGTACTTC. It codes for CASSLSIQETQYF.

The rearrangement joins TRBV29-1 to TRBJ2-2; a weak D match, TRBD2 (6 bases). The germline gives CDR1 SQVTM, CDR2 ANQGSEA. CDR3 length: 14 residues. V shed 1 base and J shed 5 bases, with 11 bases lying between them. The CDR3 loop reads CSVEGPGRTGELFF. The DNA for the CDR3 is TGCAGCGTTGAAGGTCCAGGGAGGACCGGGGAGCTGTTTTTT.

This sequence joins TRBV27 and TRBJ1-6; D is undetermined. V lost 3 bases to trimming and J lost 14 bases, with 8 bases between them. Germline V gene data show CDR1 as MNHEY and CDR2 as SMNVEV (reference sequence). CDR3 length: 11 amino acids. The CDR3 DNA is TGTGCCAGCAGTTTCGGCGGCACCCTCCACTTT. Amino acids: CASSFGGTLHF.

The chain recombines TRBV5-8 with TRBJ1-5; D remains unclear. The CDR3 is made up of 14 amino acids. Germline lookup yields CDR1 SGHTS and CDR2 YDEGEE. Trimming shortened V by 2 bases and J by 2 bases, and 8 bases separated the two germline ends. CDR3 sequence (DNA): TGTGCCAGCAGCTTCCGGGTTCGCAATCAGCCCCAGCATTTT. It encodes CASSFRVRNQPQHF. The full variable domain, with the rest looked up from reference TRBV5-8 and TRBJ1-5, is EAGVTQSPTHLIKTRGQQATLRCSPISGHTSVYWYQQALGLGLQFLLWYDEGEERNRGNFPPRFSGRQFPNYSSELNVNALELEDSALYLCASSFRVRNQPQHFGDGTRLSIL.

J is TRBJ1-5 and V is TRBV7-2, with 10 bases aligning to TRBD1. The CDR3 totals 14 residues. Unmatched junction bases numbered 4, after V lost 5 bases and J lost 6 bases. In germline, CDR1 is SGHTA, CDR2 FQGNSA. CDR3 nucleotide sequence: TGTGCCAGCAGCCGACAGGGGGCCGCTCAGCCCCAGCATTTT. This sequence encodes CASSRQGAAQPQHF.

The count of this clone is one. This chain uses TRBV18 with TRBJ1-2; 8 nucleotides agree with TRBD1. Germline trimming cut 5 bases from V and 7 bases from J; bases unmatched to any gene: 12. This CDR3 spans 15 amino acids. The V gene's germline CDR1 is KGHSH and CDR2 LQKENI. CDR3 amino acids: CASSTSTGDSGGYTF. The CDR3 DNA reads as TGTGCCAGCTCAACCTCGACAGGGGACTCCGGTGGCTACACCTTC.

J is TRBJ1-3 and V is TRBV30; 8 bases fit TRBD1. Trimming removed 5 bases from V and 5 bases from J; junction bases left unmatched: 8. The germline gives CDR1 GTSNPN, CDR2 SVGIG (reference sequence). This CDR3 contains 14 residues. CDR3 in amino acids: CAWGQGFRRNTIYF. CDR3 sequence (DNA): TGTGCCTGGGGACAGGGCTTCAGGCGAAACACCATATATTTT.